Sequencing of this T cell receptor beta chain was carried out in a study of T cell repertoires in cytomegalovirus infection. At the level of the study: Recently identified HLA-C-restricted CMV epitopes were used, and well-studied HLA-B-restricted CMV epitopes were used as well.

Trimming shortened V by 3 bases and J by 8 bases, and 16 bases separated the two germline ends. Germline V lookup: CDR1 MNHNS, CDR2 SASEGT. CDR3 length: 15 residues. Study-wide results and limits: Ex vivo responses were dominated by HLA-C-restricted CMV-specific TCR beta clonotypes.

This clonotype was detected only a few times. Its specificity is unknown. Using its own MiXCR run on the reads, TCRdb lists one record per CDR3 protein. The table shows roughly 570,000 distinct CDR3 sequences, with 40% occurring only once. This specimen was cultured PBMCs, taken from culture after CMV antigen stimulation. The TCR comes from a human donor in good health (CMV status not recorded). Some clones in this sample may be carry-over from other donors' samples. The chain is built from TRBV6-1 and TRBJ2-2; D perhaps matches TRBD1 (5 bases). CDR3 residues: CASSEDLQELGELFF. The CDR3 region has the DNA TGTGCCAGCAGTGAGGACCTACAGGAACTTGGGGAGCTGTTTTTT.